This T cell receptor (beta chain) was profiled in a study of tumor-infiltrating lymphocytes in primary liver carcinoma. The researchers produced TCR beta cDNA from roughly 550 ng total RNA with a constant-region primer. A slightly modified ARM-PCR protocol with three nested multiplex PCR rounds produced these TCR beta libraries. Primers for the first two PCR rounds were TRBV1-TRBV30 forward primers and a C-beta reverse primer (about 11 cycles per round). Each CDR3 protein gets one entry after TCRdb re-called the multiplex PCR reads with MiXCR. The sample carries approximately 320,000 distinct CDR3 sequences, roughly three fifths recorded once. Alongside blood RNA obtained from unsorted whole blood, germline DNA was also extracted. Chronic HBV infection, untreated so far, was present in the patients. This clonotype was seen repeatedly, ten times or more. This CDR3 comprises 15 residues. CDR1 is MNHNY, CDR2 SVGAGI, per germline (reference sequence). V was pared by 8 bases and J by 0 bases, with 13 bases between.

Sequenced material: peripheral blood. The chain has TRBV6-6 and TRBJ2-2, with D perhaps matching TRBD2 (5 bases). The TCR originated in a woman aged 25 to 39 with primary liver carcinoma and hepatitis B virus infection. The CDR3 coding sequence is TGTGCCAGCTCCGTTCGGGAAACGAACACCGGGGAGCTGTTTTTT. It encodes CASSVRETNTGELFF.